The entry that follows covers one T cell receptor beta chain sequence. Its specificity is unknown. The repertoire was sequenced with immunoSEQ multiplex PCR; TCRdb's copy has only in-frame clones and lacks some. The data show more than 300,000 clones, more than 65% seen once. This CDR3 spans 15 amino acids. Per germline, CDR1 LNHDA and CDR2 SQIVND (reference sequence). V gave up 3 bases and J gave up 3 bases; unmatched junction bases: 3. The data are from a study of cytotoxic CD8 clonotypes in ibrutinib-treated CLL. As input for TCR beta libraries, around 2 micrograms of genomic DNA came from cryopreserved PBMCs. Whole-study results and caveats: Baseline clonality exceeded age-matched healthy donors and tracked circulating CD8+ T-cell counts. Having risen at ibrutinib response, clonality had fallen back toward baseline by progression. Public clonotypes, found uncommonly, either contracted or stayed stable on treatment.

This rearrangement joins TRBV19 to TRBJ2-7, with 12 bases fitting TRBD2. Sequenced material: PBMCs, taken before ibrutinib treatment. This receptor was obtained from a human donor with chronic lymphocytic leukemia. CDR3 sequence (DNA): TGTGCCAGTAGTATTCGACTAGCGGGAGTCTACGAGCAGTACTTC. It yields the protein CASSIRLAGVYEQYF.